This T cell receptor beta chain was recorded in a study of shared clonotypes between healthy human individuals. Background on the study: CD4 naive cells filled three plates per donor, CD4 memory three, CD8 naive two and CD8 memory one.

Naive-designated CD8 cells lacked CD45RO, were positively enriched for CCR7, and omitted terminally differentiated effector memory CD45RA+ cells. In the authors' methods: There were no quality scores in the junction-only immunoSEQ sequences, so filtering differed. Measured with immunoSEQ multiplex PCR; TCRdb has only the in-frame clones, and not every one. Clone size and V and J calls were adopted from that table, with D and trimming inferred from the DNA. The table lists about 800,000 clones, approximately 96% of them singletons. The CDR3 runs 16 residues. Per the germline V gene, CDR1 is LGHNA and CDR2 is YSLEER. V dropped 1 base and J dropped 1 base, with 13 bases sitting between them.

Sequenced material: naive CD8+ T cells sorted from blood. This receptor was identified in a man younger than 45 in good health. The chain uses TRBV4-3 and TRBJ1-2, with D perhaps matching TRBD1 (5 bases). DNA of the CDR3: TGCGCCAGCAGCCAAGTTTTGACAGAACTTAACTATGGCTACACCTTC. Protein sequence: CASSQVLTELNYGYTF.